This T cell receptor (beta chain) was captured by sequencing in a study of CD8 T cells in Susac syndrome. RNA in amounts of about 0.5 to 1 ug was reverse transcribed with random hexamers. An immunoSEQ multiplex PCR amplified TCR beta CDR3 over 54 Vbeta and 13 Jbeta. TCRdb re-derived calls from the immunoSEQ multiplex PCR reads in MiXCR, one entry per CDR3 protein. Of 70,000 to 75,000 distinct CDR3 sequences in the sample, 90% to 95% are singletons; the top ten hold around 0.15%. Germline V gives CDR1 MNHEY, CDR2 SMNVEV (reference sequence). V gave up 5 bases and J gave up 5 bases; unmatched junction bases: 2. The CDR3 consists of 13 residues.

Sample: CD4+ T cells from PBMCs. The receptor was isolated from a human donor with Susac syndrome. The J gene is TRBJ2-3, the V gene TRBV27; TRBD1 matches at 9 bases. CDR3 amino acids: CASSGQGKDTQYF. CDR3 coding DNA: TGTGCCAGCAGTGGACAGGGGAAAGATACGCAGTATTTT.